There are many counts of the clone carrying this T cell receptor beta chain. TCRdb itself ran the 5' RACE reads through MiXCR, one entry per CDR3 protein. The sample yields roughly 40,000 distinct CDR3 sequences, roughly 7.1% seen once. This sample was included in a study of spatial heterogeneity in lung cancer. The time point was: sample taken at primary tumor resection. Without sorting, whole RNA was sequenced from tumor, nontumor lung or frozen PBMC. The germline CDR1 and CDR2 sequences are MDHEN and SYDVKM. Trimming took 5 bases from V and 6 from J; bases not matched to a gene: 3. This CDR3 comprises 13 residues.

The chain links TRBV28 to TRBJ1-5, with 8 bases lining up with TRBD1. The sequencing here drew on PBMCs, taken at surgery. The receptor was derived from a female donor with early-stage non-small cell lung cancer. The CDR3 region is CASSRTGGQPQHF. DNA of the CDR3: TGTGCCAGCAGTCGTACAGGGGGTCAGCCCCAGCATTTT.